This T cell receptor (beta chain) appears in the sequencing data of a study of CD8 T cells in ankylosing spondylitis. Findings and limits, study-wide: Ankylosing spondylitis blood seemed to carry a telltale TCR beta motif made of roughly 8 highly homologous variants.

V shed 6 bases and J shed 4 bases, with 10 bases lying between them. Germline assignment: CDR1 MRHNA and CDR2 SNTAGT. The CDR3 is made up of 14 amino acids. TCRdb recomputed calls from the 5' RACE reads with MiXCR, one row per CDR3 protein. The sample records roughly 700,000 distinct CDR3 sequences, around 17% being singletons. As regards this clonotype: Its specificity is unknown.

The chain has TRBV6-4 and TRBJ2-6; D possibly corresponds to TRBD1 (5 bases). This clonotype originated in a male donor with ankylosing spondylitis. Material for sequencing was blood, either unsorted or a sorted T cell fraction (not recorded which). The CDR3 DNA reads as TGTGCCAGCAGCGCAGGGTCCGGGGCCAACGTCCTGACTTTC. Its translation: CASSAGSGANVLTF.